The 23 T cell receptor beta chains given below trace back to one sample, sequenced in a study of blood T cell repertoires in COVID-19. Generated by immunoSEQ multiplex PCR, the TCRdb table keeps only in-frame clones and is missing some. The sample contains roughly 150,000 clones, 83% of which appear only once. What was sequenced was peripheral blood. Receptors were obtained from a woman of 80 years or more with acute or convalescent COVID-19.

The V gene is TRBV6-1, the J gene TRBJ1-4; D is unresolved. V dropped 3 bases and J dropped 0 bases, with 8 bases sitting between them. The CDR3 length is 15 residues. Germline CDR1 and CDR2: MNHNS and SASEGT. The CDR3 loop is CASSDYSATNEKLFF. CDR3 DNA: TGTGCCAGCAGTGATTATTCTGCAACTAATGAAAAACTGTTTTTT.

The chain's CDR3 is CSVGIGNGLEQYF. CDR3 nucleotides: TGCAGCGTCGGGATCGGGAACGGTCTCGAGCAGTACTTC. The genes are TRBV29-1 and TRBJ2-7; D is possibly TRBD2 (5 bases). V lost 6 bases, J lost 6 bases, and 18 bases lay in between. CDR3 length: 13 amino acids. Germline loops: CDR1 SQVTM, CDR2 ANQGSEA.

V is TRBV25-1 and J is TRBJ2-2, with TRBD1 identical over 9 bases. CDR1 and CDR2 (germline): MGHDK, SYGVNS. V shed 6 bases and J 4 bases; nucleotides not matched to a gene: 12. This CDR3 contains 17 residues. The chain's CDR3 is CASSATTGGWSTGELFF. The CDR3 nucleotides read TGTGCCAGCAGCGCAACGACAGGGGGATGGAGCACCGGGGAGCTGTTTTTT.

For the CDR3, the DNA is TGTGCCAGTAGGACCGGGACAGGGGGCGGTCAGCCCCAGCATTTT. Its protein product is CASRTGTGGGQPQHF. The rearrangement links TRBV19 to TRBJ1-5; 12 nucleotides line up with TRBD1. J was trimmed by 6 bases and V by 6 bases; bases with no gene match: 6. CDR1 and CDR2 (germline): LNHDA, SQIVND (reference sequence). The CDR3 contains 15 residues.

This clone was counted only a few times. The chain carries TRBV28 and TRBJ2-7, with 7 positions matching TRBD1. CDR1 is MDHEN, CDR2 SYDVKM, per germline. CDR3 length equals 12 residues. The ends lost 3 bases at V and 9 bases at J; junction bases unmatched: 5. CDR3 DNA: TGTGCCAGCAGTTTCGACAGGGTAGGGCAGTACTTC. It translates to CASSFDRVGQYF.

V and J are TRBV7-2 and TRBJ2-2, with a weak D call TRBD2 (5 bases). Trimming removed 1 base from V and 1 base from J, with 7 bases in between. Germline lookup yields CDR1 SGHTA and CDR2 FQGNSA. This CDR3 is built from 15 residues. CDR3 in amino acids: CASSLVALNTGELFF. CDR3 DNA sequence: TGTGCCAGCAGCTTAGTAGCGCTGAACACCGGGGAGCTGTTTTTT. The whole variable domain, filled in from reference TRBV7-2 and TRBJ2-2, reads GAGVSQSPSNKVTEKGKDVELRCDPISGHTALYWYRQSLGQGLEFLIYFQGNSAPDKSGLPSDRFSAERTGGSVSTLTIQRTQQEDSAVYLCASSLVALNTGELFFGEGSRLTVL.

The chain recombines TRBV29-1 with TRBJ1-1; D remains unclear. The CDR3 contains 16 residues. V dropped 1 base and J dropped 1 base, with 16 bases sitting between them. Germline V gives CDR1 SQVTM, CDR2 ANQGSEA. The CDR3 protein is CSVEAPLGNPNTEAFF. The CDR3 DNA follows: TGCAGCGTTGAAGCACCGCTCGGGAACCCGAACACTGAAGCTTTCTTT.

The chain uses TRBV6-6 and TRBJ2-3; 14 bases line up with TRBD2. Trimming at V came to 5 bases and at J to 1 base, leaving 5 bases not matched to a gene. The CDR3 is 17 amino acids. Germline CDR1 is MNHNY and CDR2 is SVGAGI (reference sequence). Written as DNA, the CDR3 is TGTGCCAGCAGTCGACTAGCGGGAGGGCGGGGCACAGATACGCAGTATTTT. Translated: CASSRLAGGRGTDTQYF.

The chain carries TRBV3-1 (or the pseudogene TRBV3-2) and TRBJ2-3; D ambiguous. Germline V lookup: CDR1 LGHDT, CDR2 YNNKEL (reference sequence). The CDR3 runs 13 residues. Trimming took 5 bases from V and 6 from J, leaving 12 bases between them. The CDR3 DNA reads TGTGCCAGCAGCGATAGACTCTCGGATACGCAGTATTTT. Its protein product is CASSDRLSDTQYF.

The genes are TRBV7-2 and TRBJ2-6, with TRBD1 identical over 8 bases. With V trimmed by 4 bases and J by 1 base, 6 bases remained unmatched. The CDR3 spans 17 residues. CDR1 and CDR2 from the germline V gene are SGHTA and FQGNSA. Here the CDR3 reads CASSSSGGASGANVLTF. The CDR3, as DNA: TGTGCCAGCAGCTCCTCAGGGGGCGCATCTGGGGCCAACGTCCTGACTTTC. Using reference TRBV7-2 and TRBJ2-6 for the parts outside the CDR3, the full variable domain is GAGVSQSPSNKVTEKGKDVELRCDPISGHTALYWYRQSLGQGLEFLIYFQGNSAPDKSGLPSDRFSAERTGGSVSTLTIQRTQQEDSAVYLCASSSSGGASGANVLTFGAGSRLTVL.

This clone was recorded a few times. The gene calls are TRBV5-5 and TRBJ2-7; D gene uncertain. The germline V and J ends were trimmed by 4 bases and 2 bases, with 19 bases remaining between them. In germline, CDR1 is SGHKS, CDR2 YYEKEE (reference sequence). The length of the CDR3 is 16 residues. The CDR3: CASSANAGRPTYEQYF. Written as DNA, the CDR3 is TGTGCCAGCAGCGCCAACGCCGGCAGGCCAACCTACGAGCAGTACTTC.

The chain links TRBV6-2 or TRBV6-3 to TRBJ1-1, with D possibly being TRBD1 (5 bases). The CDR3 has 14 amino acids. CDR1 is MNHEY, CDR2 SVGEGT, per germline. V lost 1 base to trimming and J lost 4 bases, with 10 bases between them. The CDR3 spells CASSYFRQTTEAFF. The CDR3 DNA sequence: TGTGCCAGCAGTTACTTTCGACAGACCACTGAAGCTTTCTTT.

The CDR3 is CATSRDPRGRETQYF. The CDR3 DNA follows: TGTGCCACCAGCAGAGATCCGAGGGGGCGAGAGACCCAGTACTTC. The V call is TRBV15, the J call TRBJ2-5; TRBD1 agrees at 7 bases. This CDR3 has 15 residues. CDR1 and CDR2 (germline): LNHNV, YYDKDF (reference sequence). V shed 0 bases and J 4 bases; nucleotides not matched to a gene: 5.

The CDR3 protein is CASSSSGTRGETQYF. The CDR3 DNA follows: TGTGCCAGCAGTTCGAGCGGGACCAGGGGAGAGACCCAGTACTTC. The chain recombines TRBV28 with TRBJ2-5; D perhaps matches TRBD2 (7 bases). V was cut by 4 bases and J by 4 bases, with 16 bases left in between. Per germline, CDR1 MDHEN and CDR2 SYDVKM. CDR3 length equals 15 residues.

The chain joins TRBV6-2 or TRBV6-3 to TRBJ2-1; possibly TRBD2 for D (6 bases). Germline CDR1 MNHEY, CDR2 SVGEGT. V lost 5 bases, J lost 7 bases, and 15 bases lay in between. The CDR3 length is 14 residues. The CDR3 sequence: CASSQALLANEQFF. The CDR3, as DNA: TGTGCCAGCAGTCAAGCACTCCTAGCGAATGAGCAGTTCTTC.

This clone appeared a few times. CDR3 region: CASSLTARGYNEQFF. The CDR3 nucleotides are TGCGCCAGCAGCTTGACAGCCCGGGGGTACAATGAGCAGTTCTTC. This chain links TRBV5-1 with TRBJ2-1, with a possible D match to TRBD2 (6 bases). V was clipped by 1 base and J by 4 bases, with 12 bases between them. CDR1 SGHRS and CDR2 YFSETQ come from the germline V gene. The CDR3 has 15 amino acids.

The chain carries TRBV3-1 (or the pseudogene TRBV3-2) and TRBJ2-2; 10 bases are shared with TRBD2. Germline V gives CDR1 LGHDT, CDR2 YNNKEL (reference sequence). The CDR3 covers 16 residues. V lost 4 bases and J lost 3; bases outside the gene matches: 5. The CDR3 protein is CASSRNSGGHTGELFF. For the CDR3, the DNA is TGTGCCAGCAGCCGTAATAGCGGGGGGCACACCGGGGAGCTGTTTTTT.

The table lists this clone with a count of one. The genes are TRBV27 and TRBJ1-4, with 8 nucleotides matching TRBD1. This CDR3 has 15 residues. Germline lookup yields CDR1 MNHEY and CDR2 SMNVEV (reference sequence). Trimming took 5 bases from V and 8 from J; bases not matched to a gene: 10. CDR3 amino acids: CASSPRQGYLEKLFF. CDR3 DNA sequence: TGTGCCAGCAGTCCGAGACAGGGGTACCTCGAAAAACTGTTTTTT. Looking up the rest from reference TRBV27 and TRBJ1-4 gives the full variable domain: EAQVTQNPRYLITVTGKKLTVTCSQNMNHEYMSWYRQDPGLGLRQIYYSMNVEVTDKGDVPEGYKVSRKEKRNFPLILESPSPNQTSLYFCASSPRQGYLEKLFFGSGTQLSVL.

The rearrangement joins TRBV5-1 to TRBJ2-1, with TRBD1 identical over 8 bases. From germline, CDR1 is SGHRS and CDR2 YFSETQ. This CDR3 contains 14 residues. V was pared by 1 base and J by 8 bases, with 5 bases of the junction left unmatched. The DNA for the CDR3 is TGCGCCAGCAGCTTGAGCGGACAGGGTTATGAGCAGTTCTTC. Translating it yields CASSLSGQGYEQFF.

A few counts support this clone. The CDR3 protein is CASSLLANTGELFF. In nucleotides, the CDR3 is TGCGCCAGCAGCTTGCTCGCGAACACCGGGGAGCTGTTTTTT. The rearrangement uses TRBV5-1 and TRBJ2-2, with no clear D. Trimming removed 1 base from V and 0 bases from J, with 4 bases in between. CDR1 and CDR2 from the germline V gene are SGHRS and YFSETQ. The CDR3 contains 14 residues.

Of note for this clone: The identical CDR3 is also encoded by other nucleotide sequences in the sample. V is TRBV6-5 and J is TRBJ1-1; 10 bases fit TRBD1. Germline CDR1 reads MNHEY; CDR2 reads SVGAGI. The CDR3 has 14 residues. V shed 5 bases and J 5 bases; nucleotides not matched to a gene: 5. As DNA, the CDR3 is TGTGCCAGCAGTCGCGGACAGGGGGGGACTGAAGCTTTCTTT. It specifies CASSRGQGGTEAFF.

The V call is TRBV5-1, the J call TRBJ1-2, with D maybe TRBD1 (5 bases). The CDR3 is made up of 15 amino acids. The V and J ends lost 0 bases and 6 bases respectively, with 15 bases between them. The germline gives CDR1 SGHRS, CDR2 YFSETQ. CDR3 amino acids: CASSLAGGVMDGYTF. CDR3 DNA sequence: TGCGCCAGCAGCTTGGCCGGAGGGGTAATGGATGGCTACACCTTC.

The V and J genes are TRBV20-1 and TRBJ2-5; D is ambiguous. Trimming left V 0 bases short and J 5 bases short, with 4 bases between. This CDR3 has 11 residues. The germline gives CDR1 DFQATT, CDR2 SNEGSKA (reference sequence). CDR3 DNA sequence: TGCAGTGCTAGAGATCTCGAGACCCAGTACTTC. Its translation is CSARDLETQYF.